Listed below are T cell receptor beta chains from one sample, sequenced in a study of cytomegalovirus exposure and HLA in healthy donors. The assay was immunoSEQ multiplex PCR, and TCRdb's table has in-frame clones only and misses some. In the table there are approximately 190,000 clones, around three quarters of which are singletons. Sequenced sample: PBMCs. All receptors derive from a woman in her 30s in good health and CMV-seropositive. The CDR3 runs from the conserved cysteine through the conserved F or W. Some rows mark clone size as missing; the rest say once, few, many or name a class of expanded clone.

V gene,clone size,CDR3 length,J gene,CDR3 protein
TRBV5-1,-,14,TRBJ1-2,CASSLEPGSYGYTF
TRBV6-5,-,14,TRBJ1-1,CASSQQGQSAEAFF
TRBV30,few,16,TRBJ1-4,CAWSPPQTGWTEKLFF
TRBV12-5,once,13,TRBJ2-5,CASGLDSQETQYF
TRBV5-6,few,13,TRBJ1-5,CASSMGGGQPQHF
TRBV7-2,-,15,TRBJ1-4,CASSLQGPTNEKLFF
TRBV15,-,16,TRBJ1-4,CATSRVAPGVGEKLFF
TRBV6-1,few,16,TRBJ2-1,CASSEIAGGGRSEQFF
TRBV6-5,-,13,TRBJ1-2,CASSYKESYGYTF
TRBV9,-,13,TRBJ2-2,CASSAYETGELFF
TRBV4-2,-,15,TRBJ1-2,CASSQDRRGRGGYTF
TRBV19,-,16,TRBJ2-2,CATKGLAGGLGGELFF
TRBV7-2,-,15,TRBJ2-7,CASSSRDRTFFEQYF
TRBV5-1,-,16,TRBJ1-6,CASSTRDNSYNSPLHF
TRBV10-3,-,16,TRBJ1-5,CAISPGDRFSNQPQHF
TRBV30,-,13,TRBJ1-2,CAWTQTGGASYTF
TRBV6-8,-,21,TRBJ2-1,CASSFWSRKTGAGRQNNEQFF
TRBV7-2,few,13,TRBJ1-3,CASSTAAGNTIYF
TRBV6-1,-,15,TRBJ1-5,CASSATGHSNQPQHF
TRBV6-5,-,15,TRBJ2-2,CASRRLAGNTGELFF
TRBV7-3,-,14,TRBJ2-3,CASSRGVGTDTQYF
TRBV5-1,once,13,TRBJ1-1,CASSLGVATEAFF
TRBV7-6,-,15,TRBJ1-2,CASSPDRGANYGYTF
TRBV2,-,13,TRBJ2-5,CASIGRRQETQYF
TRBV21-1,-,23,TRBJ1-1,CASSNLGLWPTGDPPSMNTEAFF